This section outlines one T cell receptor beta chain sequence together with its context. The antigen is unknown. The CDR3 consists of 14 residues. With 3 bases removed from V and 0 bases from J, the gap between germline ends came to 7 bases. Germline CDR1 and CDR2: ENHRY and SYGVKD. The sample comes from a study of cytomegalovirus exposure and HLA in healthy donors. Study-wide results and caveats: Later analysis identified a missense DCLRE1C variant that was linked to TCR beta V- and J-gene trimming. In the analysis, some V segments, TRBV6-2 and TRBV6-3 included, were excluded as indistinguishable. The classifier was said to identify cytomegalovirus status with high specificity and sensitivity. Among TCR beta chains, those listed as cytomegalovirus-associated numbered over 150.

Primers: 60 Vbeta forward and 13 Jbeta reverse. The method was immunoSEQ multiplex PCR; TCRdb's version includes in-frame clones alone and lacks a portion of them. The sample contains 150,000 to 200,000 clones, over 65% of which appear only once. The sample comprised PBMCs. The V and J genes are TRBV10-3 and TRBJ2-3; D is perhaps TRBD2 (6 bases). The receptor was derived from a female donor in good health and CMV-seronegative. The CDR3 here is CAISDLASTDTQYF. The CDR3 bases are TGTGCCATCAGTGATCTAGCGAGCACAGATACGCAGTATTTT.